The clone carrying this T cell receptor beta chain was detected only once. Clones were sequenced by immunoSEQ multiplex PCR, and TCRdb holds only the in-frame ones, with some missing. The sample includes more than 200,000 clones, about 85% of them seen just once. The sample is drawn from a study of blood T cell repertoires in COVID-19. Study in general: Sample material is recorded as cDNA or gDNA derived from T cells, B-cell-depleted T cells, or PBMCs.

The ends were cut back, 6 bases at V and 4 bases at J, with 16 bases in the middle. Looked up from germline, CDR1 is MNHEY and CDR2 is SVGAGI. This CDR3 has 15 residues. Specimen: peripheral blood. This TCR derives from a man aged 65 to 85 with acute or convalescent COVID-19. V is TRBV6-5 and J is TRBJ2-1; the D gene is possibly TRBD2 (6 bases). The CDR3 loop reads CASRPGLNDYNEQFF. As DNA, the CDR3 is TGTGCCAGCAGACCTGGACTAAACGATTACAATGAGCAGTTCTTC.